This T cell receptor beta chain was recorded in a study of cytomegalovirus exposure and HLA in healthy donors. Each donor's status was that of a healthy bone marrow donor. This clone appeared a few times. Its antigen is not known. Trimming took off 5 bases at V and 0 bases at J, with 2 bases between the two ends. Looked up from germline, CDR1 is PRHDT and CDR2 is FYEKMQ (reference sequence). The CDR3 has 11 amino acids. Study-wide results and limits: Only CMV serostatus was available as immune exposure information. It was likely that a cluster of highly shared sequence variants was a sequencing artifact.

With 60 Vbeta and 13 Jbeta primers, the PCR was carried out. The protocol was immunoSEQ multiplex PCR, while the TCRdb copy is restricted to in-frame clones and leaves out a portion. The table includes around 160,000 clones, roughly 78% detected once. This sequence joins TRBV13 and TRBJ2-7; D is unclear. The sequence came from a man aged 40-55 years in good health and CMV-seropositive. The sample was PBMCs. The CDR3: CASSHSYEQYF. CDR3 DNA: TGTGCCAGCAGCCACTCCTACGAGCAGTACTTC. Looking up the rest from reference TRBV13 and TRBJ2-7 gives the full variable domain: AAGVIQSPRHLIKEKRETATLKCYPIPRHDTVYWYQQGPGQDPQFLISFYEKMQSDKGSIPDRFSAQQFSDYHSELNMSSLELGDSALYFCASSHSYEQYFGPGTRLTVT.